The present TCR beta chain was sequenced within a study of cytomegalovirus exposure and HLA in healthy donors. The study, taken as a whole, reports: 16,951 TCR beta sequences were associated with HLA alleles at 0.05 false discovery rate in a later analysis. Diagnosis of cytomegalovirus status made by the classifier reportedly showed high specificity and sensitivity.

For this clone: Antigen: not known.

Use of 60 Vbeta and 13 Jbeta primers characterized the PCR. Clones were sequenced by immunoSEQ multiplex PCR, and TCRdb holds only the in-frame ones, with some missing. The data contain about 210,000 clones, around four fifths of them singletons. V was trimmed by 1 base and J by 6 bases, leaving 16 bases between them. Germline CDR1 is SQVTM and CDR2 is ANQGSEA. The CDR3 consists of 14 residues. The clonotype originates from a woman between 50 and 59 years old in good health and CMV-seropositive. The specimen was PBMCs. The genes are TRBV29-1 and TRBJ2-7; maybe TRBD1 (6 bases). The CDR3 reads CSVEVGTTVGEQYF. The CDR3 bases are TGCAGCGTTGAAGTAGGGACAACCGTCGGCGAGCAGTACTTC.